This TCR beta chain was documented in a study of T cell responses to AZD1222 COVID-19 vaccine. Points on this clone: The antigen is unknown.

Trimming took 4 bases from V and 2 from J; bases not matched to a gene: 6. The CDR3 sequence is 15 residues long. The V gene's germline CDR1 is SGHRS and CDR2 YFSETQ. General study results and limits: Spike regions recognized by vaccine-associated CD4 TCRs spanned the protein, led by 160-218 and 743-854. Increases in Spike-specific TCR breadth and depth were seen after two AZD1222 doses. Repertoires were obtained only post-peak T cell response. Unmutated regions of variants are reportedly targeted by nearly half of spike-specific TCRs.

The protocol was immunoSEQ multiplex PCR, while the TCRdb copy is restricted to in-frame clones and leaves out a portion. The table lists approximately 120,000 clones, about 88% of them singletons. The source of this sequence is an adult in good health. This sequence joins TRBV5-1 and TRBJ2-1, with 7 bases that match TRBD2. The source was peripheral blood, collected on day 0 of AZD1222 vaccination. The CDR3 nucleotides are TGCGCCAGCAGCCTTAGCGGGCCAGCCTACAATGAGCAGTTCTTC. Its translation: CASSLSGPAYNEQFF.